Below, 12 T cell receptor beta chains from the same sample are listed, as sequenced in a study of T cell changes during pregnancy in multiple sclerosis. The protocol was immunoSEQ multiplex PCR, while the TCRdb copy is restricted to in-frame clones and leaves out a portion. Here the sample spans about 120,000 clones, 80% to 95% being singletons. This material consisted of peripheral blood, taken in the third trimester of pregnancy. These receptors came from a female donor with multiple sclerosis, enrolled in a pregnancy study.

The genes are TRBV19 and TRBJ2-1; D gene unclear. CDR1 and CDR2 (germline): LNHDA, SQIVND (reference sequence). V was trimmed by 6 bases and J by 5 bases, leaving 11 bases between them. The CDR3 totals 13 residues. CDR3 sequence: CASSAVYNNEQFF. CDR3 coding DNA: TGTGCCAGTAGCGCGGTCTATAACAATGAGCAGTTCTTC.

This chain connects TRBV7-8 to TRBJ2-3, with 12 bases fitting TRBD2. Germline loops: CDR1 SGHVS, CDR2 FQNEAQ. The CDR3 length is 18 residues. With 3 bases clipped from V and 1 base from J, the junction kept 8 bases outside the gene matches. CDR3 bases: TGTGCCAGCAGCTTGGGTCTAGCGGGGGGGCAAGGCACAGATACGCAGTATTTT. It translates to CASSLGLAGGQGTDTQYF.

CDR3 residues: CASRGQGMAGELFF. CDR3 bases: TGTGCCAGCAGAGGACAGGGGATGGCCGGGGAGCTGTTTTTT. This sequence joins TRBV6-5 and TRBJ2-2; 9 nucleotides line up with TRBD1. Germline assignment: CDR1 MNHEY and CDR2 SVGAGI. The CDR3 spans 14 residues. V gave up 6 bases and J gave up 6 bases; unmatched junction bases: 5.

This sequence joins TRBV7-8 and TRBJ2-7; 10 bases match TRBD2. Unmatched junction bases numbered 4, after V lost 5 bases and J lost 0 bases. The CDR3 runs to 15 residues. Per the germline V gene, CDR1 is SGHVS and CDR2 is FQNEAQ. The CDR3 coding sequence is TGTGCCAGCAGCCAGACTAGCGGGCCCTCCTACGAGCAGTACTTC. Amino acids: CASSQTSGPSYEQYF.

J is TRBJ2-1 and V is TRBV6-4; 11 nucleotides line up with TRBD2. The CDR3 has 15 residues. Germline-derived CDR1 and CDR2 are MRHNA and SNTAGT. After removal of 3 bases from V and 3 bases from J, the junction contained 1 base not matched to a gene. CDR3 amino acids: CASSELAGDYNEQFF. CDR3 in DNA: TGTGCCAGCAGTGAACTAGCGGGAGACTACAATGAGCAGTTCTTC.

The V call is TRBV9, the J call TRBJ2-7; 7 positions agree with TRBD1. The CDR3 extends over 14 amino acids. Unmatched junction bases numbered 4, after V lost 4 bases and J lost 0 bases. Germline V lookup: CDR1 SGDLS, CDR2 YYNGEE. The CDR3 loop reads CASSPRDSSYEQYF. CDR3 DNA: TGTGCCAGCAGCCCCCGGGACAGCTCCTACGAGCAGTACTTC. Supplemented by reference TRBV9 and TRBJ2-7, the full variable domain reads DSGVTQTPKHLITATGQRVTLRCSPRSGDLSVYWYQQSLDQGLQFLIQYYNGEERAKGNILERFSAQQFPDLHSELNLSSLELGDSALYFCASSPRDSSYEQYFGPGTRLTVT.

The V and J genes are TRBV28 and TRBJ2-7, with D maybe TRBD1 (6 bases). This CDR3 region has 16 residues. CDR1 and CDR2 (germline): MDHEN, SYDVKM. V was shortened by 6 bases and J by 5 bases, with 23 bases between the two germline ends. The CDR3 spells CASSELGGPGVHEQYF. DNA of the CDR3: TGTGCCAGCAGCGAACTAGGGGGACCAGGAGTCCACGAGCAGTACTTC. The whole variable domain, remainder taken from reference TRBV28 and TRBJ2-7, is DVKVTQSSRYLVKRTGEKVFLECVQDMDHENMFWYRQDPGLGLRLIYFSYDVKMKEKGDIPEGYSVSREKKERFSLILESASTNQTSMYLCASSELGGPGVHEQYFGPGTRLTVT.

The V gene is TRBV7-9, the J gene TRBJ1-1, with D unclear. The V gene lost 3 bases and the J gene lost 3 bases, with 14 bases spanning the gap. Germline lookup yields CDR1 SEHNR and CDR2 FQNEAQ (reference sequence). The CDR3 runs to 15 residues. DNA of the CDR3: TGTGCCAGCAGCTTTGAATCCGCATTAGACACTGAAGCTTTCTTT. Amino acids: CASSFESALDTEAFF. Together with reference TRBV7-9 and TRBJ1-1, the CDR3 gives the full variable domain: DTGVSQNPRHKITKRGQNVTFRCDPISEHNRLYWYRQTLGQGPEFLTYFQNEAQLEKSRLLSDRFSAERPKGSFSTLEIQRTEQGDSAMYLCASSFESALDTEAFFGQGTRLTVV.

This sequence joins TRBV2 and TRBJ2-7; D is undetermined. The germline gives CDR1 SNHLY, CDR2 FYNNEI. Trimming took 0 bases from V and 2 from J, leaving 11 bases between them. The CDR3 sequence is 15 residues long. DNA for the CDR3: TGTGCCAGCAGTGAAGCACAAGTTCAGGCCTACGAGCAGTACTTC. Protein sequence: CASSEAQVQAYEQYF.

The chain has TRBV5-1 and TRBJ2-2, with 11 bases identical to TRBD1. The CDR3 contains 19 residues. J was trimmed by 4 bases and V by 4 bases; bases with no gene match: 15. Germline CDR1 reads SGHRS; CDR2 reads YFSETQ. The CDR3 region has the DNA TGCGCCAGCAGCAAAGCCGGGACAGGGGGTTCCACTTTCACCGGGGAGCTGTTTTTT. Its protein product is CASSKAGTGGSTFTGELFF. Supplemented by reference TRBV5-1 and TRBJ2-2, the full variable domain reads KAGVTQTPRYLIKTRGQQVTLSCSPISGHRSVSWYQQTPGQGLQFLFEYFSETQRNKGNFPGRFSGRQFSNSRSEMNVSTLELGDSALYLCASSKAGTGGSTFTGELFFGEGSRLTVL.

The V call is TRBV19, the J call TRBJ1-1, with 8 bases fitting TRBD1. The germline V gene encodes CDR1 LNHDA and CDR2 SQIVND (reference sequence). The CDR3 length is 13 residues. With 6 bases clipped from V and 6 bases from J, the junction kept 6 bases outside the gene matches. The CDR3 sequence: CASRPDRVSEAFF. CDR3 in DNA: TGTGCCAGTAGGCCGGACAGGGTATCTGAAGCTTTCTTT.

CDR3 bases: TGTGCCAGCAGAAGGGGACTAGCGGGGGAGTGGCCCTACGAGCAGTACTTC. Its translation: CASRRGLAGEWPYEQYF. The chain uses TRBV5-6 and TRBJ2-7; 14 nucleotides line up with TRBD2. CDR3 length: 17 residues. The junction had 9 bases not matched to a gene; V was cut back by 5 bases and J by 2 bases. Germline CDR1 is SGHDT and CDR2 is YYEEEE.